The subject of this entry is one T cell receptor (beta chain). Its specificity is not known. This entry belongs to a study of blood T cells in healthy people across ages. The study's findings and limits: Researchers deemed the diversity estimates from one million T cells underestimates. The study found more naive CD4+ cells and higher diversity in long-lived than aged donors.

Germline CDR1 and CDR2: SEHNR and FQNEAQ (reference sequence). V was pared by 6 bases and J by 6 bases, with 8 bases of the junction left unmatched. The CDR3 length is 14 residues. Donors were systemically healthy Caucasian individuals from Russia aged about 6 to 95 years. The use of a sample-barcoded 5' primer and a J-beta primer mix characterized a second PCR of about 7 to 12 cycles. Tagging of each cDNA molecule was performed by a template-switch adaptor with 12 random nucleotides. One entry per CDR3 protein, called by TCRdb with MiXCR from the 5' RACE reads. The sample contains 1,500,000 or so distinct CDR3 sequences, roughly 43% of which appear only once.

The receptor was derived from a woman under 30 in good health. The specimen sequenced was blood. The rearrangement links TRBV7-9 to TRBJ2-1; the match to TRBD2 covers 7 bases. The CDR3, as DNA: TGTGCCAGCAGGACCGGGACTAACCCCAATGAGCAGTTCTTC. Residues: CASRTGTNPNEQFF.